These 31 T cell receptor beta chains were sequenced from one sample in a study of CD8+ T cells in alopecia areata. Specified treatment: oral pan-JAK inhibitor, 5-10 mg twice daily. Extracted RNA was reverse transcribed into cDNA, the sequencing template. Here immunoSEQ multiplex PCR was the method, and the copy in TCRdb shows in-frame clones only, minus some. The sample comprises fewer than 110,000 clones, 50% to 60% of which are singletons, and over 15% rests with the top ten. This sample comprised CD8+ T cells sorted from blood, obtained between weeks 55 and 65, from a patient treated with tofacitinib. Every receptor here comes from a human donor with alopecia areata.

The chain carries TRBV6-4 and TRBJ2-3; D call uncertain. Germline V gene sequence: CDR1 MRHNA, CDR2 SNTAGT. This CDR3 has 14 residues. Trimming took 4 bases from V and 0 from J, leaving 8 bases between them. The CDR3 nucleotides read TGTGCCAGCAGTGCCCGCGGCAGCACAGATACGCAGTATTTT. This codes for CASSARGSTDTQYF.

The V call is TRBV4-1, the J call TRBJ2-3, with 9 positions matching TRBD2. V dropped 3 bases and J dropped 2; count of bases not matched to a gene: 12. CDR1 is MGHRA and CDR2 is YSYEKL in the germline V gene. This CDR3 has 18 amino acids. The CDR3, as DNA: TGCGCCAGCAGCCAGGACCCAACTCTAGCGGGGAACACAGATACGCAGTATTTT. Protein sequence: CASSQDPTLAGNTDTQYF.

The rearrangement joins TRBV14 to TRBJ1-4; D ambiguous. The germline V gene has CDR1 SGHDN and CDR2 FVKESK. V lost 0 bases to trimming and J lost 4 bases, with 6 bases between them. The CDR3 contains 14 residues. CDR3: CASSQDAFNEKLFF. The CDR3 DNA reads TGTGCCAGCAGCCAAGATGCTTTTAATGAAAAACTGTTTTTT.

This chain joins TRBV5-1 and TRBJ2-7; a possible D gene is TRBD2 (5 bases). The V and J ends lost 3 bases and 5 bases respectively, with 9 bases between them. The CDR3 runs to 12 residues. Germline values: CDR1 SGHRS, CDR2 YFSETQ. The CDR3, as DNA: TGCGCCAGCAGCTGGAACGGGAACGAGCAGTACTTC. Translation: CASSWNGNEQYF.

This clone was recorded a few times. V is TRBV7-9 and J is TRBJ1-1; D call uncertain. Germline values: CDR1 SEHNR, CDR2 FQNEAQ (reference sequence). Trimming stripped 0 bases from V and 6 bases from J, with 8 bases between. There are 13 residues in the CDR3. The CDR3 nucleotides are TGTGCCAGCAGCTTAGCGGAGCCATCTGAAGCTTTCTTT. It codes for CASSLAEPSEAFF.

About this clone itself: Other DNA sequences from this sample encode an identical CDR3 as well. The rearrangement links TRBV7-9 to TRBJ2-7; D not resolved. The CDR3 totals 11 residues. V was cut by 5 bases and J by 3 bases, with 5 bases left in between. Germline V gives CDR1 SEHNR, CDR2 FQNEAQ (reference sequence). The CDR3 loop is CASSPGYEQYF. DNA of the CDR3: TGTGCCAGCAGCCCAGGCTACGAGCAGTACTTC.

This clone showed up just once. V and J are TRBV7-9 and TRBJ1-1; D is undetermined. V lost 5 bases to trimming and J lost 3 bases, with 4 bases between them. The germline V gene has CDR1 SEHNR and CDR2 FQNEAQ (reference sequence). The CDR3 consists of 11 residues. CDR3 in DNA: TGTGCCAGCAGCACTTACACTGAAGCTTTCTTT. It codes for CASSTYTEAFF. Full variable domain (missing parts from reference TRBV7-9 and TRBJ1-1): DTGVSQNPRHKITKRGQNVTFRCDPISEHNRLYWYRQTLGQGPEFLTYFQNEAQLEKSRLLSDRFSAERPKGSFSTLEIQRTEQGDSAMYLCASSTYTEAFFGQGTRLTVV.

The chain uses TRBV4-2 and TRBJ2-1; D may be TRBD2 (6 bases). The CDR3 sequence is 15 residues long. From germline, CDR1 is LGHNA and CDR2 YNFKEQ. The V end lost 3 bases, the J end lost 8 bases, and 17 bases lay between the germline ends. CDR3 region: CASSQEGQTPDEQFF. CDR3 nucleotides: TGTGCCAGCAGCCAGGAGGGGCAAACTCCCGATGAGCAGTTCTTC.

CDR3 region: CASSLSGHSTEAFF. The CDR3 DNA reads TGTGCCAGCAGTTTATCGGGACACTCCACTGAAGCTTTCTTT. This sequence joins TRBV27 and TRBJ1-1; D is possibly TRBD1 (6 bases). The germline V gene has CDR1 MNHEY and CDR2 SMNVEV (reference sequence). The germline V and J ends were trimmed by 0 bases and 4 bases, with 9 bases remaining between them. The CDR3 totals 14 residues.

This chain connects TRBV4-1 to TRBJ2-2, with no clear D. V lost 3 bases and J lost 4, with 12 bases in between. The CDR3 runs to 15 residues. Looked up from germline, CDR1 is MGHRA and CDR2 is YSYEKL. CDR3 loop: CASSQQDVSTGELFF. DNA for the CDR3: TGCGCCAGCAGCCAGCAGGACGTAAGCACCGGGGAGCTGTTTTTT.

The V gene is TRBV4-1, the J gene TRBJ2-4; 8 bases match TRBD2. Germline CDR1 MGHRA, CDR2 YSYEKL. CDR3 length: 15 amino acids. V lost 4 bases and J lost 4; bases outside the gene matches: 6. CDR3 in amino acids: CASSPGTSSKNIQYF. The DNA of the CDR3 is TGCGCCAGCAGCCCGGGGACTAGTTCAAAAAACATTCAGTACTTC.

In this sample, this clone turned up once. The chain uses TRBV27 and TRBJ2-3, with no clear D. Germline values: CDR1 MNHEY, CDR2 SMNVEV (reference sequence). CDR3 length: 15 residues. Trimming cost V 8 bases and J 1 base, with 16 bases left between them. The CDR3 coding sequence is TGTGCCAGCGCCCTGCCAGGTTCCGGCACAGATACGCAGTATTTT. Encoded protein: CASALPGSGTDTQYF.

The chain joins TRBV7-6 to TRBJ2-1; a possible D gene is TRBD1 (6 bases). Per the germline V gene, CDR1 is SGHVS and CDR2 is FNYEAQ. This CDR3 has 14 amino acids. Deletions cut 5 bases from V and 6 bases from J, with 14 bases between. DNA for the CDR3: TGTGCCAGCAGCGCCTACCGGGACACCAATGAGCAGTTCTTC. This gives the protein CASSAYRDTNEQFF.

V is TRBV5-1 and J is TRBJ1-6; D is unclear. Germline loops: CDR1 SGHRS, CDR2 YFSETQ. V was clipped by 3 bases and J by 13 bases, with 20 bases between them. There are 15 residues in the CDR3. The CDR3 spells CASSWTPGRRIPLHF. DNA for the CDR3: TGCGCCAGCAGCTGGACCCCGGGCCGACGAATCCCCCTCCACTTT. Together with reference TRBV5-1 and TRBJ1-6, the CDR3 gives the full variable domain: KAGVTQTPRYLIKTRGQQVTLSCSPISGHRSVSWYQQTPGQGLQFLFEYFSETQRNKGNFPGRFSGRQFSNSRSEMNVSTLELGDSALYLCASSWTPGRRIPLHFGNGTRLTVT.

This clone came up a few times. The chain links TRBV29-1 to TRBJ2-1; 7 nucleotides match TRBD1. V trimming: 8 bases; J trimming: 5 bases; junction bases outside the gene matches: 9. CDR3 size: 13 residues. Germline CDR1 is SQVTM and CDR2 is ANQGSEA. The CDR3 bases are TGCAGCCTTCTAATGGACAGGAACAATGAGCAGTTCTTC. Translation: CSLLMDRNNEQFF.

This clone appeared a few times. At one end the junction does not follow the germline gene, possibly because of a read error. The chain recombines TRBV9 with TRBJ2-1, with 10 nucleotides matching TRBD2. The CDR3 totals 16 residues. Per the germline V gene, CDR1 is SGDLS and CDR2 is YYNGEE. CDR3 region: CASSEERGGRYSEQFF. The CDR3 nucleotides are TGTGCCAGCAGTGAAGAGCGGGGGGGCCGGTACAGTGAGCAGTTCTTC.

This clone was seen only once. V is TRBV5-6 and J is TRBJ2-7, with TRBD2 as a possible D gene (6 bases). The V and J ends lost 2 bases and 7 bases respectively, with 19 bases between them. In germline, CDR1 is SGHDT, CDR2 YYEEEE. The CDR3 has 15 amino acids. CDR3 in amino acids: CASSFGTASPREQYF. The CDR3 coding sequence is TGTGCCAGCAGCTTCGGGACTGCCTCCCCGAGGGAGCAGTACTTC.

This sequence joins TRBV15 and TRBJ2-5, with TRBD1 as a possible D gene (5 bases). Germline assignment: CDR1 LNHNV and CDR2 YYDKDF (reference sequence). V lost 5 bases to trimming and J lost 2 bases, with 12 bases between them. This CDR3 contains 14 residues. CDR3 nucleotides: TGTGCCACCAGCGACCTGGACACTCAAGAGACCCAGTACTTC. Its protein is CATSDLDTQETQYF. Together with reference TRBV15 and TRBJ2-5, the CDR3 gives the full variable domain: DAMVIQNPRYQVTQFGKPVTLSCSQTLNHNVMYWYQQKSSQAPKLLFHYYDKDFNNEADTPDNFQSRRPNTSFCFLDIRSPGLGDTAMYLCATSDLDTQETQYFGPGTRLLVL.

This chain joins TRBV30 and TRBJ2-7; possibly TRBD1 or TRBD2 for D (5 bases each). Germline CDR1 is GTSNPN and CDR2 is SVGIG (reference sequence). The CDR3 has 11 amino acids. V lost 6 bases, J lost 6 bases, and 12 bases lay in between. The CDR3 DNA reads TGTGCCTGTTCCGGGGCAGGCGAGCAGTACTTC. It is translated as CACSGAGEQYF.

This chain connects TRBV5-1 to TRBJ1-5; D not resolved. The CDR3 covers 15 residues. Germline CDR1 reads SGHRS; CDR2 reads YFSETQ. Between the trimmed V and J ends, which lost 0 bases and 3 bases, there was a span of 10 bases. Here the CDR3 DNA reads TGCGCCAGCAGCTTGGGCGGATATCCCAATCAGCCCCAGCATTTT. It is translated as CASSLGGYPNQPQHF.

The chain combines TRBV13 with TRBJ2-1; D might be TRBD1 (6 bases). The CDR3 consists of 13 residues. Trimming removed 5 bases at V and 5 bases at J, with 10 bases between. The germline V gene has CDR1 PRHDT and CDR2 FYEKMQ (reference sequence). CDR3 loop: CASSETGHNEQFF. The DNA for the CDR3 is TGTGCCAGCAGCGAGACAGGTCACAATGAGCAGTTCTTC.

The chain carries TRBV6-1 and TRBJ2-4, with D perhaps matching TRBD1 or TRBD2 (6 bases each). V shed 9 bases and J shed 1 base, with 16 bases lying between them. Germline V gives CDR1 MNHNS, CDR2 SASEGT. The CDR3 contains 15 residues. CDR3 sequence: CASRTGGHAKNIQYF. CDR3 in DNA: TGTGCCAGTCGGACCGGGGGACACGCCAAAAACATTCAGTACTTC.

The chain uses TRBV5-6 and TRBJ1-2; possible D gene TRBD1, 6 bases. V was trimmed by 4 bases and J by 13 bases, leaving 23 bases between them. Per the germline V gene, CDR1 is SGHDT and CDR2 is YYEEEE. CDR3 length: 14 residues. The CDR3 here is CASSPATGTDGGTF. In nucleotides, the CDR3 is TGTGCCAGCAGCCCAGCCACAGGGACCGATGGTGGCACCTTC. Together with reference TRBV5-6 and TRBJ1-2, the CDR3 gives the full variable domain: DAGVTQSPTHLIKTRGQQVTLRCSPKSGHDTVSWYQQALGQGPQFIFQYYEEEERQRGNFPDRFSGHQFPNYSSELNVNALLLGDSALYLCASSPATGTDGGTFGSGTRLTVV.

The chain uses TRBV13 and TRBJ2-1; D unresolved. The CDR3 consists of 14 residues. V shed 1 base and J shed 0 bases, with 4 bases lying between them. The germline V gene encodes CDR1 PRHDT and CDR2 FYEKMQ (reference sequence). The CDR3 reads CASSLVSSYNEQFF. CDR3 nucleotide sequence: TGTGCCAGCAGCTTAGTCAGCTCCTACAATGAGCAGTTCTTC.

The rearrangement links TRBV30 to TRBJ2-5; D is possibly TRBD2 (6 bases). The CDR3 is 14 amino acids. Germline V gives CDR1 GTSNPN, CDR2 SVGIG (reference sequence). The V end was cut by 2 bases, the J end by 5 bases, with 15 bases between. The CDR3: CAWSSFSGVETQYF. In DNA, the CDR3 is TGTGCCTGGAGTTCGTTTAGCGGTGTGGAGACCCAGTACTTC.

The chain has TRBV6-4 and TRBJ1-5; 9 nucleotides align to TRBD1. This CDR3 is built from 15 residues. The V segment lost 6 bases and the J segment 4 bases; nucleotides outside the gene matches: 7. CDR1 MRHNA and CDR2 SNTAGT come from the germline V gene. The CDR3 reads CASRPTGGSNQPQHF. As DNA, the CDR3 is TGTGCCAGCAGACCAACAGGGGGCTCTAATCAGCCCCAGCATTTT.

This clone appeared a few times. The chain couples TRBV19 to TRBJ1-1; D remains unclear. V was pared by 7 bases and J by 5 bases, with 11 bases between. Germline lookup yields CDR1 LNHDA and CDR2 SQIVND (reference sequence). The CDR3 covers 12 residues. The chain's CDR3 is CASKNGETEAFF. In DNA form, the CDR3 reads TGTGCCAGTAAAAATGGGGAAACTGAAGCTTTCTTT.

The sample holds a few counts of this clone. The rearrangement links TRBV7-9 to TRBJ1-3; a possible D gene is TRBD1 (6 bases). Trimming left V 7 bases short and J 4 bases short, with 17 bases between. Germline loops: CDR1 SEHNR, CDR2 FQNEAQ (reference sequence). The CDR3 has 15 amino acids. This chain's CDR3 is CASIQKQGAGNTIYF. The CDR3 DNA sequence: TGTGCCAGCATCCAAAAACAGGGTGCCGGAAACACCATATATTTT. Full variable domain (missing parts from reference TRBV7-9 and TRBJ1-3): DTGVSQNPRHKITKRGQNVTFRCDPISEHNRLYWYRQTLGQGPEFLTYFQNEAQLEKSRLLSDRFSAERPKGSFSTLEIQRTEQGDSAMYLCASIQKQGAGNTIYFGEGSWLTVV.

This chain links TRBV4-1 with TRBJ2-3; tentatively, D is TRBD2 (6 bases). CDR3 size: 16 residues. The germline CDR1 and CDR2 sequences are MGHRA and YSYEKL. Trimming removed 0 bases from V and 2 bases from J, with 12 bases in between. CDR3 region: CASSQEPSAITDTQYF. The CDR3, as DNA: TGCGCCAGCAGCCAAGAGCCTAGCGCGATCACAGATACGCAGTATTTT.

This clone was counted between two and nine times. Other DNA sequences in the same sample also yield this CDR3. The chain combines TRBV7-9 with TRBJ1-5, with D uncertain. There are 13 residues in the CDR3. Trimming cost V 5 bases and J 3 bases, with 8 bases left between them. The V gene's germline CDR1 is SEHNR and CDR2 FQNEAQ (reference sequence). The CDR3 loop is CASSRGPNQPQHF. DNA for the CDR3: TGTGCCAGCAGCCGTGGACCCAATCAGCCCCAGCATTTT.

The rearrangement uses TRBV9 and TRBJ2-2; 9 bases agree with TRBD2. This CDR3 comprises 16 residues. V was pared by 3 bases and J by 7 bases, with 10 bases of the junction left unmatched. Germline V lookup: CDR1 SGDLS, CDR2 YYNGEE. CDR3 sequence: CASSAGAGGPIGELFF. CDR3 sequence (DNA): TGTGCCAGCAGCGCGGGCGCGGGGGGGCCGATCGGGGAGCTGTTTTTT.